Ten or more counts support the clone carrying this T cell receptor beta chain. Its antigen is currently unknown. CDR3 length: 15 residues. Trimming shortened V by 3 bases and J by 5 bases, and 18 bases separated the two germline ends. The germline CDR1 and CDR2 sequences are DFQATT and SNEGSKA (reference sequence). The sample originates from a study of response to subunit inactivated influenza vaccine. Study findings and constraints: It was the authors' suggestion that each seasonal influenza vaccination recruits few new T cells.

TCRdb itself ran the RT-PCR reads through MiXCR, one entry per CDR3 protein. The sample yields roughly 790,000 distinct CDR3 sequences, 21% seen once. This chain links TRBV20-1 with TRBJ2-3; D might be TRBD2 (7 bases). The TCR comes from a middle-aged man who received an inactivated influenza vaccine. Sample: PBMCs from blood, taken around 5 days after vaccination. The CDR3 DNA is TGCAGTGCTAGCGGCCTAGGGGGGGCAGTAGATACGCAGTATTTT. Translated: CSASGLGGAVDTQYF.